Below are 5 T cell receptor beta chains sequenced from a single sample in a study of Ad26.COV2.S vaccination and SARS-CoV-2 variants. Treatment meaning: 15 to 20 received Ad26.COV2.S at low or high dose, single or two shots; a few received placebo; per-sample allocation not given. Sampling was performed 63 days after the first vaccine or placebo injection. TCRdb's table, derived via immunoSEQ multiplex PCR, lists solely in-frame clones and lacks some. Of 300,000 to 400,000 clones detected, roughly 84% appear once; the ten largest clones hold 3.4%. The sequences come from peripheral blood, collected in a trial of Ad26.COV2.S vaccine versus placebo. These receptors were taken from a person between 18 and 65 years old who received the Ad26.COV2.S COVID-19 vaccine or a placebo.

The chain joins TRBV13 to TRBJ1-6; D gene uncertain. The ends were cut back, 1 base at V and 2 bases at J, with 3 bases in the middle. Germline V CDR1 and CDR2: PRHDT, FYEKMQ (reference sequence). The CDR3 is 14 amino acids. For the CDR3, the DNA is TGTGCCAGCAGCTTAGTGGCCTATAATTCACCCCTCCACTTT. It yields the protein CASSLVAYNSPLHF.

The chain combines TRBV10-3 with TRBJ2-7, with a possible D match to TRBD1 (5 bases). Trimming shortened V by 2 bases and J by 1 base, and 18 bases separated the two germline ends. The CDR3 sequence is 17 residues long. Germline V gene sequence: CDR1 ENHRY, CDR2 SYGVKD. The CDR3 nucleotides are TGTGCCATCAGTGAGGTGTCGTCAGGGATCTTTTCCTACGAGCAGTACTTC. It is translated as CAISEVSSGIFSYEQYF.

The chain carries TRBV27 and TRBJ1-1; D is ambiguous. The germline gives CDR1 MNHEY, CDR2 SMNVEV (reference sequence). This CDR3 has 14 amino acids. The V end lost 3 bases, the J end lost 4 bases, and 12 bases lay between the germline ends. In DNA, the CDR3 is TGTGCCAGCAGTTTTGCCGGGTTGGGCACTGAAGCTTTCTTT. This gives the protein CASSFAGLGTEAFF.

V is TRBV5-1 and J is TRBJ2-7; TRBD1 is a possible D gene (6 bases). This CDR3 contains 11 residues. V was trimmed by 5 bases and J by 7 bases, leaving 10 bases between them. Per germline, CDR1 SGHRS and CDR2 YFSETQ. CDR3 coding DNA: TGCGCCAGCAGGGGGGCTGGAGAGCAGTACTTC. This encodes CASRGAGEQYF.

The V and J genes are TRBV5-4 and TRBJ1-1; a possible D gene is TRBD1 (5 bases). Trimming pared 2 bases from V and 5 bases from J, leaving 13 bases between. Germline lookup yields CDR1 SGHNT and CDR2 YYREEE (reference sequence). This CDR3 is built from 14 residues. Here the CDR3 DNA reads TGTGCCAGCAGCTTTTTCGGGGGAGGTACTGAAGCTTTCTTT. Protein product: CASSFFGGGTEAFF. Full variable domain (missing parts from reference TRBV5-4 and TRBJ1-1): ETGVTQSPTHLIKTRGQQVTLRCSSQSGHNTVSWYQQALGQGPQFIFQYYREEENGRGNFPPRFSGLQFPNYSSELNVNALELDDSALYLCASSFFGGGTEAFFGQGTRLTVV.